Listed below are T cell receptor beta chains from one sample, sequenced in a study of blood T cell repertoires in COVID-19. Generated by immunoSEQ multiplex PCR, the TCRdb table keeps only in-frame clones and is missing some. This table holds fewer than 85,000 clones, approximately 88% found once. Sequencing used peripheral blood. The source is a human donor in a cohort sampled during active COVID-19. Each CDR3 is given with its conserved first and last residue. D genes are given only for firm matches. Clone sizes are given selectively: once, few, many, or a class where the clone is expanded.

>.|TRBJ1-5|.|TRBV7-9
CASSFVQGRYQPQHF
TGTGCCAGCAGCTTCGTCCAGGGGCGATATCAGCCCCAGCATTTT
>.|TRBJ2-1|TRBD2|TRBV5-1
CATAAGDLNSYNEQFF
TGCGCCACCGCGGCGGGGGACCTGAACTCCTACAATGAGCAGTTCTTC
>once|TRBJ2-3|.|TRBV5-4
CASSLGQGSTDTQYF
TGTGCCAGCAGCTTGGGTCAGGGTAGCACAGATACGCAGTATTTT
>.|TRBJ2-7|.|TRBV19
CASSIGGGTYEQYF
TGTGCCAGTAGTATAGGCGGGGGCACCTACGAGCAGTACTTC
>.|TRBJ1-5|TRBD1|TRBV28
CASSLDTGGNQPQHF
TGTGCCAGCAGTTTAGATACAGGGGGCAATCAGCCCCAGCATTTT
>.|TRBJ1-1|.|TRBV19
CASSRGGTENTEAFF
TGTGCCAGTAGTAGGGGAGGGACTGAGAACACTGAAGCTTTCTTT
>.|TRBJ2-2|.|TRBV25-1
CASSWRANTGELFF
TGTGCCAGCAGTTGGCGGGCGAACACCGGGGAGCTGTTTTTT
>.|TRBJ2-1|TRBD2|TRBV4-1
CASSKRGEYNEQFF
TGCGCCAGCAGCAAGCGGGGGGAGTACAATGAGCAGTTCTTC
>.|TRBJ1-1|.|TRBV20-1
CSASSGGWDTEAFF
TGCAGTGCTAGTAGCGGGGGTTGGGACACTGAAGCTTTCTTT
>.|TRBJ1-6|TRBD1|TRBV5-4
CASNRDRNSPLHF
TGTGCCAGCAACCGGGACAGAAATTCACCCCTCCACTTT
>.|TRBJ2-2|.|TRBV10-2
CASSQLVSNTGELFF
TGCGCCAGCAGTCAACTAGTGTCGAACACCGGGGAGCTGTTTTTT
>.|TRBJ1-4|.|TRBV30
CAWSVVGQGTNEKLFF
TGTGCCTGGAGTGTAGTGGGGCAGGGAACTAATGAAAAACTGTTTTTT
>.|TRBJ2-1|TRBD2|TRBV4-1
CASSQAARENEQFF
TGCGCCAGCAGCCAAGCAGCGCGGGAGAACGAGCAGTTCTTC
>.|TRBJ2-7|TRBD1|TRBV13
CASSLGLPGQGSTQQYF
TGTGCCAGCAGCTTAGGCCTCCCGGGACAGGGTTCTACGCAGCAGTACTTC
>.|TRBJ2-7|TRBD1|TRBV4-3
CASSQDLGQAYEQYF
TGCGCCAGCAGCCAAGATTTGGGACAGGCCTACGAGCAGTACTTC
>.|TRBJ2-2|.|TRBV4-3
CASSQDAGTQPPGELFF
TGCGCCAGCAGCCAAGATGCCGGGACTCAACCACCAGGGGAGCTGTTTTTT
>few|TRBJ2-1|.|TRBV19
CASRPGLSSYNEQFF
TGTGCCAGTCGTCCGGGTCTAAGCTCCTACAATGAGCAGTTCTTC
>.|TRBJ1-2|TRBD1|TRBV6-2/TRBV6-3
CASSTGTGGQQHYGYTF
TGTGCCAGCAGTACCGGGACAGGGGGCCAACAGCACTATGGCTACACCTTC
>.|TRBJ1-2|TRBD1|TRBV19
CASSISGTAYGYTF
TGTGCCAGTAGTATATCAGGGACAGCGTATGGCTACACCTTC
>.|TRBJ2-3|TRBD2|TRBV5-1
CASSPGLAVTDTQYF
TGCGCCAGCAGCCCCGGGCTAGCGGTTACAGATACGCAGTATTTT
>.|TRBJ2-1|TRBD2|TRBV7-2
CASSSGLAGGPDEQFF
TGTGCCAGCAGCTCCGGACTAGCGGGAGGGCCGGATGAGCAGTTCTTC
>once|TRBJ2-2|TRBD1|TRBV18
CASSRTGPNTGELFF
TGTGCCAGCTCACGGACAGGGCCGAACACCGGGGAGCTGTTTTTT
>.|TRBJ1-3|.|TRBV6-5
CASREVGWSGNTIYF
TGTGCCAGCAGGGAGGTCGGCTGGTCTGGAAACACCATATATTTT
>once|TRBJ2-2|TRBD2|TRBV6-1
CASSAAGGINTGELFF
TGTGCCAGCAGTGCGGCGGGAGGGATTAACACCGGGGAGCTGTTTTTT
>.|TRBJ1-2|.|TRBV11-2
CASSFSGGNYGYTF
TGTGCCAGCAGCTTTTCCGGGGGGAACTATGGCTACACCTTC
>.|TRBJ2-5|.|TRBV3-1/TRBV3-2
CASSQEWDYQETQYF
TGTGCCAGCAGCCAAGAGTGGGACTACCAAGAGACCCAGTACTTC
>.|TRBJ2-1|TRBD1|TRBV6-5
CASSYSQGQGRGEQFF
TGTGCCAGCAGTTACTCCCAAGGACAGGGGAGAGGTGAGCAGTTCTTC
>.|TRBJ1-1|.|TRBV7-9
CASREDGVNTEAFF
TGTGCCAGCAGGGAGGATGGGGTAAACACTGAAGCTTTCTTT
>.|TRBJ2-7|TRBD2|TRBV2
CASSKGTSGGYEQYF
TGTGCCAGCAGCAAAGGGACTAGCGGGGGGTACGAGCAGTACTTC
>.|TRBJ2-7|.|TRBV12-3/TRBV12-4
CASSLWGAYEQYF
TGTGCCAGCAGTTTATGGGGGGCCTACGAGCAGTACTTC
>once|TRBJ1-5|TRBD1|TRBV27
CASSQTGYSNQPQHF
TGTGCCAGCAGCCAGACAGGGTATAGCAATCAGCCCCAGCATTTT
>.|TRBJ1-5|.|TRBV28
CASSLGQADQPQHF
TGTGCCAGCAGTTTGGGGCAGGCGGATCAGCCCCAGCATTTT
>.|TRBJ2-1|.|TRBV6-5
CASILSASSYNEQFF
TGTGCCAGCATATTGTCCGCGAGCTCCTACAATGAGCAGTTCTTC
>.|TRBJ2-5|TRBD1|TRBV5-3
CARSLEFWGRGLETQYF
TGTGCCAGAAGCTTGGAATTCTGGGGCAGGGGGCTAGAGACCCAGTACTTC
>.|TRBJ2-6|TRBD2|TRBV11-3
CASSLEALAGGPTGANVLTF
TGTGCCAGCAGCTTAGAGGCGCTAGCGGGAGGGCCAACTGGGGCCAACGTCCTGACTTTC
>.|TRBJ2-1|TRBD2|TRBV7-2
CASSLDLAGGRNEQFF
TGTGCCAGCAGCCTAGATCTAGCGGGGGGGCGCAATGAGCAGTTCTTC
>.|TRBJ2-5|TRBD2|TRBV11-2
CASSFFSGNHQETQYF
TGTGCCAGCAGCTTCTTTAGCGGGAATCACCAAGAGACCCAGTACTTC
>.|TRBJ2-5|.|TRBV30
CAWSERAQETQYF
TGTGCCTGGAGTGAGAGGGCCCAAGAGACCCAGTACTTC
>.|TRBJ1-1|.|TRBV28
CASIPPRGSTEAFF
TGTGCCAGCATCCCACCCCGGGGGAGCACTGAAGCTTTCTTT
>.|TRBJ1-1|.|TRBV11-2
CASIQGNTEAFF
TGTGCCAGCATACAGGGGAACACTGAAGCTTTCTTT
>.|TRBJ2-1|.|TRBV6-4
CASSDSGSRVYNEQFF
TGTGCCAGCAGTGACTCCGGGAGTAGGGTTTACAATGAGCAGTTCTTC
>.|TRBJ1-5|.|TRBV10-3
CAISESGGNSNQPQHF
TGTGCCATCAGTGAGTCGGGGGGAAATAGCAATCAGCCCCAGCATTTT
>.|TRBJ1-1|TRBD1|TRBV4-2
CASSHPGQGTEAFF
TGTGCCAGCAGCCATCCCGGACAGGGCACTGAAGCTTTCTTT
>.|TRBJ1-4|TRBD1|TRBV7-2
CASSPGTGAVTNEKLFF
TGTGCCAGCAGCCCCGGGACAGGGGCTGTAACTAATGAAAAACTGTTTTTT